The sequence of this TCR beta chain was determined in a study of identifying expanded T cells in peripheral blood. Healthy donors had no documented immune events, such as infections, while sampled. Trimming took off 4 bases at V and 1 base at J, with 21 bases between the two ends. This CDR3 region has 17 residues. Germline V gene sequence: CDR1 SGHNT, CDR2 YYREEE (reference sequence). The table came from immunoSEQ multiplex PCR; TCRdb's copy has only in-frame clones and leaves some out. This sample has 85,000 to 90,000 clones, with approximately 83% found just once. The sequence was collected from a person between 18 and 69 years old in good health. The sample taken for sequencing was blood. The chain joins TRBV5-4 to TRBJ2-7, with TRBD1 as a possible D gene (5 bases). CDR3 sequence: CASSLGQEGVVSYEQYF. The DNA for the CDR3 is TGTGCCAGCAGCCTAGGACAAGAAGGAGTCGTGTCCTACGAGCAGTACTTC.